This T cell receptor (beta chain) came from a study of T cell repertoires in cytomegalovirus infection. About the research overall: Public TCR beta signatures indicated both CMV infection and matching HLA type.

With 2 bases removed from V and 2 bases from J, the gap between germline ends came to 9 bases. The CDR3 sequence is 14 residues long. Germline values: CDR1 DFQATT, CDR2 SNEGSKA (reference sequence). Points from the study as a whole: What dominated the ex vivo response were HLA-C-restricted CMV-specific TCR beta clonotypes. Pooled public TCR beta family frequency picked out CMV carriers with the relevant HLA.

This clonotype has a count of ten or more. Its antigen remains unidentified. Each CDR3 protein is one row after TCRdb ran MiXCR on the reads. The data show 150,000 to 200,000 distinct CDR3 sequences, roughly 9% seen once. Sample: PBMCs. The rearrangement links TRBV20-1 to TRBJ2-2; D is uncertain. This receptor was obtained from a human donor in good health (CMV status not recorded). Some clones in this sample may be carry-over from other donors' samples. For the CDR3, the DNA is TGCAGTGCTAGATCCGGGTCCAACACCGGGGAGCTGTTTTTT. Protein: CSARSGSNTGELFF.